The TCR beta chain under discussion was sequenced for a study of cytomegalovirus exposure and HLA in healthy donors. Findings and caveats of the study: Information on immune exposure was restricted to one variable (CMV serostatus). The authors judged a highly shared variant cluster likely a sequencing artifact.

Amplification used 60 Vbeta primers and 13 Jbeta primers. Assay: immunoSEQ multiplex PCR; the TCRdb copy retains only in-frame clones and omits some. The sample records around 30,000 clones, less than 70% being singletons. Turning to this clone: The antigen is undetermined.

V lost 4 bases and J 0 bases, leaving 9 bases between the germline ends. CDR3 length: 14 amino acids. The germline gives CDR1 KGHSH, CDR2 LQKENI. The receptor was derived from a man aged 45-65 years in good health and CMV-seropositive. This chain links TRBV18 with TRBJ1-1; D remains unclear. The sample comprised PBMCs. Here the CDR3 reads CASSHTDLNTEAFF. CDR3 coding DNA: TGTGCCAGCTCACATACTGACTTGAACACTGAAGCTTTCTTT.